The 8 T cell receptor beta chains below were found in one sample sequenced in a study of CD8 T cells in Susac syndrome. Reverse transcription used roughly 0.5 to 1 ug RNA and random hexamers. One entry per CDR3 protein results from TCRdb running MiXCR on the immunoSEQ multiplex PCR reads. The sample carries tens of thousands of distinct CDR3 sequences, approximately 92% recorded once. Sequenced: CD8+ T cells from PBMCs. These receptors were collected from a human donor in good health.

A single count supports this clonotype. The V and J genes are TRBV4-3 and TRBJ2-1, with TRBD2 as a possible D gene (5 bases). The germline V gene encodes CDR1 LGHNA and CDR2 YSLEER. CDR3 length: 17 residues. With 0 bases removed from V and 6 bases from J, the gap between germline ends came to 18 bases. CDR3 nucleotide sequence: TGCGCCAGCAGCCAAGACGGAGCGGAAAGCCTCGGCAATGAGCAGTTCTTC. Residues: CASSQDGAESLGNEQFF.

V usage is TRBV2 and J usage is TRBJ2-3; 10 bases are shared with TRBD2. With 1 base clipped from V and 4 bases from J, the junction kept 5 bases outside the gene matches. The CDR3 totals 16 residues. Per germline, CDR1 SNHLY and CDR2 FYNNEI. CDR3 in DNA: TGTGCCAGCAGTGAAGATCCTAGCGGGAGTCCAGATACGCAGTATTTT. Translating it yields CASSEDPSGSPDTQYF.

The rearrangement links TRBV2 to TRBJ2-3; the D is unclear. Trimming removed 4 bases from V and 5 bases from J, with 10 bases in between. The CDR3 is 13 amino acids. CDR1 is SNHLY, CDR2 FYNNEI, per germline. The CDR3 coding sequence is TGTGCCAGCAGTGCTGTCACCGTAGATACGCAGTATTTT. Its translation is CASSAVTVDTQYF. Drawing the rest from reference TRBV2 and TRBJ2-3, the complete variable domain is EPEVTQTPSHQVTQMGQEVILRCVPISNHLYFYWYRQILGQKVEFLVSFYNNEISEKSEIFDDQFSVERPDGSNFTLKIRSTKLEDSAMYFCASSAVTVDTQYFGPGTRLTVL.

The chain carries TRBV27 and TRBJ1-5, with D possibly matching TRBD1 (6 bases). CDR1 MNHEY and CDR2 SMNVEV come from the germline V gene (reference sequence). CDR3 length equals 17 residues. The ends were cut back, 6 bases at V and 0 bases at J, with 18 bases in the middle. The CDR3: CASSFKQGSYSNQPQHF. Here the CDR3 DNA reads TGTGCCAGCAGCTTTAAACAGGGCTCTTATAGCAATCAGCCCCAGCATTTT.

The chain joins TRBV27 to TRBJ2-4, with D unclear. Germline CDR1 is MNHEY and CDR2 is SMNVEV (reference sequence). The CDR3 spans 13 residues. V was clipped by 0 bases and J by 3 bases, with 3 bases between them. CDR3 amino acids: CASSLSIKNIQYF. As DNA, the CDR3 is TGTGCCAGCAGTTTATCAATCAAAAACATTCAGTACTTC.

The chain has TRBV28 and TRBJ2-1; perhaps TRBD2 as D (6 bases). Trimming stripped 3 bases from V and 4 bases from J, with 10 bases between. This CDR3 region has 14 residues. Germline CDR1 MDHEN, CDR2 SYDVKM. The DNA for the CDR3 is TGTGCCAGCAGTTTCGCGGGGCTTTACAATGAGCAGTTCTTC. Its translation is CASSFAGLYNEQFF.

The chain's CDR3 is CASSLARRGTEAFF. Written as DNA, the CDR3 is TGTGCCAGCAGCTTAGCTCGGCGGGGAACTGAAGCTTTCTTT. This rearrangement joins TRBV11-2 to TRBJ1-1; D unresolved. Germline V CDR1 and CDR2: SGHAT, FQNNGV. The CDR3 length is 14 residues. The ends were cut back, 1 base at V and 5 bases at J, with 11 bases in the middle.

This clonotype was seen a single time. The rearrangement joins TRBV20-1 to TRBJ2-1; a possible D gene is TRBD1 (5 bases). Germline CDR1 reads DFQATT; CDR2 reads SNEGSKA (reference sequence). V lost 6 bases to trimming and J lost 0 bases, with 18 bases between them. The CDR3 runs 16 residues. The CDR3 sequence: CSAPLQGLNSYNEQFF. The CDR3 DNA follows: TGCAGTGCGCCACTTCAGGGTTTAAACTCCTACAATGAGCAGTTCTTC.